The rows below give T cell receptor beta chains drawn from one sample of a study of blood T cell repertoires in COVID-19. Data came from immunoSEQ multiplex PCR; TCRdb stores just in-frame clones and leaves some out. The profile shows 250,000 or so clones, approximately 83% of them singletons. The sample taken for sequencing was peripheral blood. The source of these receptors is a human donor in a cohort sampled during active COVID-19. Each CDR3 is given with its conserved first and last residue. The D gene is left open where the match is weak.

DNA: TGTGCCAGCAGTTACTCGGCTAGCACTTACTACGAGCAGTACTTC
CDR3: CASSYSASTYYEQYF
V: TRBV6-6
D: NA
J: TRBJ2-7

DNA: TGCGCCAGCAGTTCCGGTCCCGGGATTACCTACGAGCAGTACTTC
CDR3: CASSSGPGITYEQYF
V: TRBV4-1
D: NA
J: TRBJ2-7

DNA: TGTGCCAGCAGCGCGGGGTATGAGCAGTTCTTC
CDR3: CASSAGYEQFF
V: TRBV12-3/TRBV12-4
D: NA
J: TRBJ2-1

DNA: TGCGCCAGCAGCTTGGGGAGTCCGGGGGAGACCCAGTACTTC
CDR3: CASSLGSPGETQYF
V: TRBV5-1
D: NA
J: TRBJ2-5

DNA: TGCGCCAGCAGCTTGGGACATAACCAAGAGACCCAGTACTTC
CDR3: CASSLGHNQETQYF
V: TRBV5-1
D: NA
J: TRBJ2-5

DNA: TGTGCCAGCAGCCAAGTACAGGGCATATATGGCTACACCTTC
CDR3: CASSQVQGIYGYTF
V: TRBV5-8
D: NA
J: TRBJ1-2

DNA: TGTGCCAGCAGCCAAGTTCAGGACAGTCACGAGCAGTACTTC
CDR3: CASSQVQDSHEQYF
V: TRBV3-1/TRBV3-2
D: NA
J: TRBJ2-7

DNA: TGTGCCAGCTCCTGGGCGGGCGGGAACACTGAAGCTTTCTTT
CDR3: CASSWAGGNTEAFF
V: TRBV7-3
D: NA
J: TRBJ1-1

DNA: TGTGCCTGGGGGAGCGGGACGGCCAATCAGCCCCAGCATTTT
CDR3: CAWGSGTANQPQHF
V: TRBV30
D: NA
J: TRBJ1-5

DNA: TGTGCCATCAGTGCTGGGACTAGCGGATGGGGAGATACGCAGTATTTT
CDR3: CAISAGTSGWGDTQYF
V: TRBV10-3
D: TRBD2
J: TRBJ2-3

DNA: TGTGCCAGTAGCCGGACAGGGGAGAGAAACACAGATACGCAGTATTTT
CDR3: CASSRTGERNTDTQYF
V: TRBV19
D: TRBD1
J: TRBJ2-3